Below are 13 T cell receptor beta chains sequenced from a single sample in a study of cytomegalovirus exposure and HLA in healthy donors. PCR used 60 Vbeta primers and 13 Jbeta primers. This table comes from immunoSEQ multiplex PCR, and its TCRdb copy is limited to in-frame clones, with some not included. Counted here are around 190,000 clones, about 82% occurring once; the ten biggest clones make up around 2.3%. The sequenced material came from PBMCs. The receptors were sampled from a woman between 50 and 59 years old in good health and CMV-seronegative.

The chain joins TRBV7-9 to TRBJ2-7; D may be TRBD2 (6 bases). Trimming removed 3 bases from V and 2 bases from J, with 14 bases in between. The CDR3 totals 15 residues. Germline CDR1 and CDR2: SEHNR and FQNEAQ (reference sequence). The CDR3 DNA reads TGTGCCAGCAGCTTTGGAGGGGAACCCCCCTACGAGCAGTACTTC. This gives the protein CASSFGGEPPYEQYF.

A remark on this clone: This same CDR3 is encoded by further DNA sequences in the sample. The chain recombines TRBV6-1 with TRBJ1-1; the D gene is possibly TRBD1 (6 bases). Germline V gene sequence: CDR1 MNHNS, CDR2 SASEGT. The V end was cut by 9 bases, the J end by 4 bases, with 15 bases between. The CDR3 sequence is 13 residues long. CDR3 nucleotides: TGTGCCAGTAGGCTAACAGGGACCACTGAAGCTTTCTTT. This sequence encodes CASRLTGTTEAFF.

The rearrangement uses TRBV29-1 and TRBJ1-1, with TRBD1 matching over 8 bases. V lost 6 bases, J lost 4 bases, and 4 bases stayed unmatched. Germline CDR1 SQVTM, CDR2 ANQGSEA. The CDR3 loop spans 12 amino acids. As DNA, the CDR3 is TGCAGCGTGACGGACAGGGCCACTGAAGCTTTCTTT. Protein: CSVTDRATEAFF.

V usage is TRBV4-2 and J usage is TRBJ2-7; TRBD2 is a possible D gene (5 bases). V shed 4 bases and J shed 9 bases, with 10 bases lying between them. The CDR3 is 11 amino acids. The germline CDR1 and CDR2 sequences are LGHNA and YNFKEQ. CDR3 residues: CASSPGCGQYF. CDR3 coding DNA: TGTGCCAGCAGCCCGGGATGCGGGCAGTACTTC.

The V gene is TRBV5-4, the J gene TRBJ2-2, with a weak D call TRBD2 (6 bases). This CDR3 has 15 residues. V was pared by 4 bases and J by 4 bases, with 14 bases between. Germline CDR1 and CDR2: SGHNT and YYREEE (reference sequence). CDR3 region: CASSGRRGGTGELFF. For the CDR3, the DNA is TGTGCCAGCAGCGGCAGGAGGGGTGGCACCGGGGAGCTGTTTTTT.

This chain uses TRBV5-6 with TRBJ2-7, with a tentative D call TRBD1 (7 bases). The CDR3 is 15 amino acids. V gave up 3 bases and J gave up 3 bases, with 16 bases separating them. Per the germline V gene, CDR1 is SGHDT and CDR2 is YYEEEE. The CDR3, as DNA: TGTGCCAGCAGCTGGGCAGGGGGGTCGGGCTACGAGCAGTACTTC. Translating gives CASSWAGGSGYEQYF.

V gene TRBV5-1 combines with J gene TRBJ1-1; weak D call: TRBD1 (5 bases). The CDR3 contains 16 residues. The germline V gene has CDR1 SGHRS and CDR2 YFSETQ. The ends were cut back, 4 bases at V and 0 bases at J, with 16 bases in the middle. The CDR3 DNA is TGCGCCAGCAGCCCCGGACACGGATACATGAACACTGAAGCTTTCTTT. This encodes CASSPGHGYMNTEAFF.

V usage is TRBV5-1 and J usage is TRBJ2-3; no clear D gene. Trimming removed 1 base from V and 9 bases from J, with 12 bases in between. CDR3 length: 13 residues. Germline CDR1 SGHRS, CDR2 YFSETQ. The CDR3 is CASSLKHEVTQYF. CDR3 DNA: TGCGCCAGCAGCTTGAAGCATGAGGTAACGCAGTATTTT.

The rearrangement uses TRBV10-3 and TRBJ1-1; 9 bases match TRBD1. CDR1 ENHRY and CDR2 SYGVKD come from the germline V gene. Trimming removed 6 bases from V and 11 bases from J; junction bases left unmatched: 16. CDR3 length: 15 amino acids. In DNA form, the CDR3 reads TGTGCCATCAGCCCCCAGACCGGGACAGGGCCCGCCGCTTTCTTT. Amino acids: CAISPQTGTGPAAFF.

The CDR3 sequence: CASSPREFSGANVLTF. In DNA form, the CDR3 reads TGCGCCAGCAGCCCCCGGGAGTTCTCTGGGGCCAACGTCCTGACTTTC. The chain links TRBV4-1 to TRBJ2-6, with D possibly matching TRBD2 (6 bases). Trimming cost V 4 bases and J 0 bases, with 10 bases left between them. The CDR3 has 16 amino acids. CDR1 is MGHRA and CDR2 is YSYEKL in the germline V gene.

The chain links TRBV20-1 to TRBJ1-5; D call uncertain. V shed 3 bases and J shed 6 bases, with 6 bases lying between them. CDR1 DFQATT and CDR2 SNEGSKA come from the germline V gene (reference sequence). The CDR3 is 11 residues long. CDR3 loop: CSASRVQPQHF. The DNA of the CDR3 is TGCAGTGCTAGTCGGGTTCAGCCCCAGCATTTT.

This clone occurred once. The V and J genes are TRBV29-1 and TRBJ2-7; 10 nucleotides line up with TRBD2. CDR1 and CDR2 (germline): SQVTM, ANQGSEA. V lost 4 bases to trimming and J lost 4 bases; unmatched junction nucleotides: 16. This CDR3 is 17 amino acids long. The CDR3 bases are TGCAGCGTTGGGAGTCTCACTAGCGGGGTCGATCCTTACGAGCAGTACTTC. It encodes CSVGSLTSGVDPYEQYF.

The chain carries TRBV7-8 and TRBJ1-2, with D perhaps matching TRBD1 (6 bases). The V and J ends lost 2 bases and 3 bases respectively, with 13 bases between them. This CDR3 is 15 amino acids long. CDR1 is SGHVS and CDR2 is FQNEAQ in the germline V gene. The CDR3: CASSLRPDSHYGYTF. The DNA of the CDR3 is TGTGCCAGCAGCTTACGACCGGACAGCCACTATGGCTACACCTTC.